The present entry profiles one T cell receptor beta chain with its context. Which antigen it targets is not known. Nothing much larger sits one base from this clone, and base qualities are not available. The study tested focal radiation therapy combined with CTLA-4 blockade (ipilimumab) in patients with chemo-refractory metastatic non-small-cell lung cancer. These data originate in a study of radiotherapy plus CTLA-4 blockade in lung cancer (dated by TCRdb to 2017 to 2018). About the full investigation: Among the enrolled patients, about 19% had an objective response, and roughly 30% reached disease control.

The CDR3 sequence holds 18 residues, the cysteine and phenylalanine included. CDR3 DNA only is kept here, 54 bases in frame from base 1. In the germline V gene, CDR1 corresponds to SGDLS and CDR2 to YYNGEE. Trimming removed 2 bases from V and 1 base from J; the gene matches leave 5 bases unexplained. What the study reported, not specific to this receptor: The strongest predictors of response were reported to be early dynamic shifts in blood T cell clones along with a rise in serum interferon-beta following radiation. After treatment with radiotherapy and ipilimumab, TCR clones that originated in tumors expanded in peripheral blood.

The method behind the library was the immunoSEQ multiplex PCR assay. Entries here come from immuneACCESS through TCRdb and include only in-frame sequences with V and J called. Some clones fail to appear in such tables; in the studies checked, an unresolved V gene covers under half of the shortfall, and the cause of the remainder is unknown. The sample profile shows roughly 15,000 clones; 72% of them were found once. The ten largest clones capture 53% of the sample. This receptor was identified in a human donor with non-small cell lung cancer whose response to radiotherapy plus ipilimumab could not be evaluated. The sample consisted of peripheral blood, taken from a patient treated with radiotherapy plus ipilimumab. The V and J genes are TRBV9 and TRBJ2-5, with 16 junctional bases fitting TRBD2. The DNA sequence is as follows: TGTGCCAGCAGCGTCGGGACTAGCGGGGGGGCACCCCAAGAGACCCAGTACTTC. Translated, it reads CASSVGTSGGAPQETQYF. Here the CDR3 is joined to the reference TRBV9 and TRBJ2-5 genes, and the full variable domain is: DSGVTQTPKHLITATGQRVTLRCSPRSGDLSVYWYQQSLDQGLQFLIQYYNGEERAKGNILERFSAQQFPDLHSELNLSSLELGDSALYFCASSVGTSGGAPQETQYFGPGTRLLVL.